A selection of T cell receptor beta chains follows, all from one sample in a study of prognosis after radiotherapy for stage I lung cancer. TCRdb itself ran the multiplex PCR reads through MiXCR, one entry per CDR3 protein. The table lists about 28,000 distinct CDR3 sequences, 40% to 55% of them singletons. This material consisted of PBMCs, taken before or after stereotactic body radiation therapy (not recorded which). Every receptor here comes from a donor over 45 with non-small cell lung cancer. Both conserved end residues are part of each CDR3. D genes are given only for firm matches. The size field is filled for only some rows; it gives once, few, many or a size class.

V gene: TRBV12-3/TRBV12-4
clone size: NA
J gene: TRBJ1-3
D gene: NA
CDR3 protein: CASSLQGNTIYF
CDR3 DNA: TGTGCCAGCAGTTTACAGGGAAACACCATATATTTT

V gene: TRBV6-1
clone size: NA
J gene: TRBJ2-7
D gene: NA
CDR3 protein: CASRMTGRYEHYF
CDR3 DNA: TGCGCCAGCAGGATGACAGGCCGCTACGAGCACTACTTC

V gene: TRBV6-1
clone size: many
J gene: TRBJ2-6
D gene: TRBD2
CDR3 protein: CASSFSGRALRANVLTF
CDR3 DNA: TGTGCCAGCAGTTTTAGCGGGAGGGCTCTCAGGGCCAACGTCCTGACTTTC

V gene: TRBV19
clone size: many
J gene: TRBJ1-2
D gene: NA
CDR3 protein: CASMRGAVPYGYTF
CDR3 DNA: TGTGCCAGTATGAGAGGGGCAGTACCTTATGGCTACACCTTC

V gene: TRBV6-1
clone size: NA
J gene: TRBJ2-7
D gene: NA
CDR3 protein: CASSGGPRGWLERYF
CDR3 DNA: TGTGCCAGCAGCGGTGGACCCCGAGGTTGGCTCGAGCGCTACTTC

V gene: TRBV11-3
clone size: NA
J gene: TRBJ1-2
D gene: TRBD1
CDR3 protein: CASSRGDPGGFYYGYTF
CDR3 DNA: TGTGCCAGCAGCCGAGGAGACCCAGGGGGCTTCTACTATGGCTACACCTTC

V gene: TRBV18
clone size: NA
J gene: TRBJ2-7
D gene: TRBD2
CDR3 protein: CASSPGTGLAGGGSYEQYF
CDR3 DNA: TGTGCCAGCTCACCAGGAACAGGACTAGCGGGTGGGGGCTCCTACGAGCAGTACTTC

V gene: TRBV7-2
clone size: NA
J gene: TRBJ2-7
D gene: NA
CDR3 protein: CASSLGEDEQYF
CDR3 DNA: TGTGCCAGCAGCTTAGGAGAGGACGAGCAGTACTTC

V gene: TRBV7-2
clone size: many
J gene: TRBJ1-2
D gene: NA
CDR3 protein: CASSLFTGLNYGYTF
CDR3 DNA: TGTGCCAGCAGCTTATTTACAGGGCTTAACTATGGCTACACCTTC

V gene: TRBV3-1
clone size: many
J gene: TRBJ1-5
D gene: NA
CDR3 protein: CASSQGSANQPQHF
CDR3 DNA: TGTGCCAGCAGCCAAGGGTCGGCAAATCAGCCCCAGCATTTT

V gene: TRBV9
clone size: NA
J gene: TRBJ1-6
D gene: TRBD1
CDR3 protein: CASIHRDRDSPLHF
CDR3 DNA: TGTGCCAGCATCCACCGTGACAGGGATTCACCCCTCCACTTT

V gene: TRBV28
clone size: NA
J gene: TRBJ2-7
D gene: TRBD2
CDR3 protein: CSSAGREILYEQYF
CDR3 DNA: TGTTCCAGCGCTGGGCGGGAGATTTTATACGAGCAGTACTTC

V gene: TRBV27
clone size: many
J gene: TRBJ2-2
D gene: TRBD2
CDR3 protein: CASRRGAGTGELFF
CDR3 DNA: TGTGCCAGCAGGCGGGGGGCAGGCACCGGGGAGCTGTTTTTT

V gene: TRBV20-1
clone size: medium-sized
J gene: TRBJ1-2
D gene: TRBD1
CDR3 protein: CSARVRQGDYGYTF
CDR3 DNA: TGCAGTGCTAGAGTGAGACAGGGAGACTATGGCTACACCTTC

V gene: TRBV2
clone size: many
J gene: TRBJ1-5
D gene: NA
CDR3 protein: CASSGQYSNQPQHF
CDR3 DNA: TGTGCCAGCAGTGGACAGTATAGCAATCAGCCCCAGCATTTT

V gene: TRBV7-3
clone size: medium-sized
J gene: TRBJ2-3
D gene: NA
CDR3 protein: CASSLSPVRTDTQYF
CDR3 DNA: TGTGCCAGCAGCTTAAGCCCCGTACGCACAGATACGCAGTATTTT

V gene: TRBV11-2
clone size: medium-sized
J gene: TRBJ2-7
D gene: TRBD2
CDR3 protein: CASSFRAGDYTYEQYF
CDR3 DNA: TGTGCCAGCAGCTTTCGAGCGGGAGATTACACCTACGAGCAGTACTTC

V gene: TRBV27
clone size: NA
J gene: TRBJ2-7
D gene: NA
CDR3 protein: CASSYRDAGYYQYF
CDR3 DNA: TGTGCCAGCAGTTACCGGGACGCGGGCTACTATCAGTACTTC

V gene: TRBV7-6
clone size: NA
J gene: TRBJ2-1
D gene: TRBD2
CDR3 protein: CASSLGTSGGAYNYQFF
CDR3 DNA: TGTGCCAGCAGCCTCGGGACTAGCGGGGGGGCATACAATTATCAGTTCTTC

V gene: TRBV6-2/TRBV6-3
clone size: many
J gene: TRBJ2-1
D gene: NA
CDR3 protein: CASSSQVVVEQFF
CDR3 DNA: TGTGCCAGCAGTTCCCAGGTTGTGGTGGAGCAGTTCTTC

V gene: TRBV19
clone size: many
J gene: TRBJ1-5
D gene: NA
CDR3 protein: CASSHSNQPQHF
CDR3 DNA: TGTGCCAGTAGTCATTCCAATCAGCCCCAGCATTTT

V gene: TRBV2
clone size: medium-sized
J gene: TRBJ1-5
D gene: NA
CDR3 protein: CASSEAYSNQPQHF
CDR3 DNA: TGTGCCAGCAGTGAAGCGTATAGCAATCAGCCCCAGCATTTT

V gene: TRBV11-2
clone size: NA
J gene: TRBJ1-2
D gene: NA
CDR3 protein: CASSLRQIANYGYTF
CDR3 DNA: TGTGCCAGCAGCCTGAGACAGATAGCTAACTATGGCTACACCTTC

V gene: TRBV11-1
clone size: NA
J gene: TRBJ2-7
D gene: NA
CDR3 protein: CASSLNSYEQYF
CDR3 DNA: TGTGCCAGCAGCTTAAACAGCTACGAGCAGTACTTC

V gene: TRBV27
clone size: many
J gene: TRBJ2-5
D gene: TRBD2
CDR3 protein: CASSSRAGGETQYF
CDR3 DNA: TGTGCCAGCAGTTCACGGGCCGGGGGGGAGACCCAGTACTTC

V gene: TRBV6-1
clone size: once
J gene: TRBJ2-3
D gene: NA
CDR3 protein: CASTRRPVSSTDTQYF
CDR3 DNA: TGTGCCAGCACCAGAAGACCAGTCAGTAGCACAGATACGCAGTATTTT

V gene: TRBV28
clone size: medium-sized
J gene: TRBJ1-1
D gene: NA
CDR3 protein: CASSLLPGAPNTEAFF
CDR3 DNA: TGTGCCAGCAGTTTATTGCCCGGAGCTCCGAACACTGAAGCTTTCTTT

V gene: TRBV28
clone size: many
J gene: TRBJ1-3
D gene: NA
CDR3 protein: CASSPFWDPRGSGNTIYF
CDR3 DNA: TGTGCCAGCAGCCCTTTTTGGGACCCTCGGGGGTCTGGAAACACCATATATTTT

V gene: TRBV27
clone size: NA
J gene: TRBJ2-3
D gene: NA
CDR3 protein: CASSLFGTHSTDTQYF
CDR3 DNA: TGTGCCAGCAGTTTATTCGGGACTCACAGCACAGATACGCAGTATTTT

V gene: TRBV19
clone size: NA
J gene: TRBJ1-4
D gene: NA
CDR3 protein: CASILQVAANEKLFF
CDR3 DNA: TGTGCCAGTATTCTACAGGTGGCAGCTAATGAAAAACTGTTTTTT

V gene: TRBV12-3/TRBV12-4
clone size: NA
J gene: TRBJ1-2
D gene: NA
CDR3 protein: CASSQVEGWGSYTF
CDR3 DNA: TGTGCCAGCAGTCAAGTTGAGGGGTGGGGTAGCTACACCTTC

V gene: TRBV6-1
clone size: medium-sized
J gene: TRBJ1-1
D gene: TRBD1
CDR3 protein: CASRQQGAILTEAFF
CDR3 DNA: TGTGCCAGCAGGCAGCAGGGGGCGATTCTCACTGAAGCTTTCTTT

V gene: TRBV7-8
clone size: NA
J gene: TRBJ2-7
D gene: NA
CDR3 protein: CASSLASVRSEQYF
CDR3 DNA: TGTGCCAGCAGCTTAGCCTCGGTGCGTTCAGAGCAGTACTTC

V gene: TRBV6-4
clone size: NA
J gene: TRBJ2-2
D gene: NA
CDR3 protein: CASSASWNTGDLFF
CDR3 DNA: TGTGCCAGCAGTGCCAGCTGGAATACCGGGGATCTGTTTTTT

V gene: TRBV6-1
clone size: NA
J gene: TRBJ2-7
D gene: NA
CDR3 protein: CASTPPLPYEQYF
CDR3 DNA: TGTGCCAGCACTCCGCCACTACCCTACGAGCAGTACTTC

V gene: TRBV13
clone size: many
J gene: TRBJ2-1
D gene: TRBD2
CDR3 protein: CASSTRSSGRHNEQFF
CDR3 DNA: TGTGCCAGCAGCACCCGTAGTAGCGGGAGACACAATGAGCAGTTCTTC

V gene: TRBV24-1
clone size: medium-sized
J gene: TRBJ2-2
D gene: TRBD1
CDR3 protein: CATSDRRTGRNTGELFF
CDR3 DNA: TGTGCCACCAGTGACCGGAGGACAGGGCGTAACACCGGGGAGCTGTTTTTT

V gene: TRBV14
clone size: NA
J gene: TRBJ2-3
D gene: TRBD1
CDR3 protein: CASSHPGQGEYTDTQYF
CDR3 DNA: TGCGCCAGCAGCCATCCGGGACAGGGGGAGTACACAGATACGCAGTATTTT

V gene: TRBV5-1
clone size: many
J gene: TRBJ2-3
D gene: NA
CDR3 protein: CASSLRVTDTQYF
CDR3 DNA: TGCGCCAGCAGCTTGCGGGTAACAGATACGCAGTATTTT

V gene: TRBV7-2
clone size: few
J gene: TRBJ1-3
D gene: TRBD1
CDR3 protein: CASSPYLGQGGNTIYF
CDR3 DNA: TGTGCCAGCAGCCCGTACCTGGGACAGGGTGGAAACACCATATATTTT

V gene: TRBV6-1
clone size: NA
J gene: TRBJ2-7
D gene: NA
CDR3 protein: CASGYEQYF
CDR3 DNA: TGTGCCAGCGGGTACGAGCAGTACTTC

V gene: TRBV6-1
clone size: NA
J gene: TRBJ2-1
D gene: TRBD2
CDR3 protein: CSSSPGTRGFF
CDR3 DNA: TGTTCCAGCAGCCCAGGGACTAGGGGCTTCTTC

V gene: TRBV6-1
clone size: medium-sized
J gene: TRBJ1-2
D gene: NA
CDR3 protein: CASSEAAWDGYTF
CDR3 DNA: TGTGCCAGCAGTGAAGCGGCCTGGGATGGCTACACCTTC

V gene: TRBV6-1
clone size: NA
J gene: TRBJ2-3
D gene: NA
CDR3 protein: CASSLLAGSDTQYF
CDR3 DNA: TGTGCCAGCAGCCTATTGGCCGGGTCAGATACGCAGTATTTT

V gene: TRBV5-1
clone size: NA
J gene: TRBJ1-2
D gene: TRBD1
CDR3 protein: CASSSGQGAYCYTF
CDR3 DNA: TGCGCCAGCAGCTCGGGACAGGGGGCGTATTGCTACACCTTC

V gene: TRBV29-1
clone size: many
J gene: TRBJ2-3
D gene: NA
CDR3 protein: CSVESSSDTQYF
CDR3 DNA: TGCAGCGTTGAATCGTCCTCAGATACGCAGTATTTT

V gene: TRBV5-4
clone size: few
J gene: TRBJ2-7
D gene: NA
CDR3 protein: CASSLVSDEQYF
CDR3 DNA: TGTGCCAGCAGCTTGGTTTCCGACGAGCAGTACTTC

V gene: TRBV12-3/TRBV12-4
clone size: NA
J gene: TRBJ1-2
D gene: NA
CDR3 protein: CASSSNTLGRAGYTF
CDR3 DNA: TGTGCCAGCAGTTCAAACACTTTGGGCAGGGCGGGCTACACCTTC